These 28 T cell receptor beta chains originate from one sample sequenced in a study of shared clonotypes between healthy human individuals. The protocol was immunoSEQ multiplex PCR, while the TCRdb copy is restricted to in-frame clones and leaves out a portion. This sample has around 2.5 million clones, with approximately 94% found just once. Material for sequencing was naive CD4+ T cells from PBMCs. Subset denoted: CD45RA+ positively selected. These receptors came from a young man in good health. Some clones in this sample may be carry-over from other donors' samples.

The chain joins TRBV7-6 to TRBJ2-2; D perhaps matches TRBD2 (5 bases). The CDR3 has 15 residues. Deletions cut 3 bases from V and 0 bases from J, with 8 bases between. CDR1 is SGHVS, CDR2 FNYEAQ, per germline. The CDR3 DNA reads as TGTGCCAGCAGCTTCCTAGCTACGAACACCGGGGAGCTGTTTTTT. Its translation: CASSFLATNTGELFF. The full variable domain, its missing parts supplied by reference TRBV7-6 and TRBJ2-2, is GAGVSQSPRYKVTKRGQDVALRCDPISGHVSLYWYRQALGQGPEFLTYFNYEAQQDKSGLPNDRFSAERPEGSISTLTIQRTEQRDSAMYRCASSFLATNTGELFFGEGSRLTVL.

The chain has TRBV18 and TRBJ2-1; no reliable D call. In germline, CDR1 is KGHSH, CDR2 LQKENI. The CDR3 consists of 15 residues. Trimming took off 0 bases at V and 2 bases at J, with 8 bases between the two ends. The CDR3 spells CASSPPGEAYNEQFF. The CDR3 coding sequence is TGTGCCAGCTCACCACCGGGCGAAGCCTACAATGAGCAGTTCTTC.

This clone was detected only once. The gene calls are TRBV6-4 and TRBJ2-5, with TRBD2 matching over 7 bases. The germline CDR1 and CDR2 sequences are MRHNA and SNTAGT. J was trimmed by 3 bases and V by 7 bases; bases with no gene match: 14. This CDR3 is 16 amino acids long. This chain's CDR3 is CASTSTNRDYKETQYF. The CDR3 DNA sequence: TGTGCCAGCACCAGCACAAACCGGGACTATAAAGAGACCCAGTACTTC.

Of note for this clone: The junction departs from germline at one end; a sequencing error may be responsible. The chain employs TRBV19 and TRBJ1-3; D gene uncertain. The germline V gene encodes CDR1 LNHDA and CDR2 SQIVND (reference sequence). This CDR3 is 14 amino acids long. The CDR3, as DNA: TGTGCCAGCAGTACAAGGAGCTCTGGAAACACCATATATTTT. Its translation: CASSTRSSGNTIYF.

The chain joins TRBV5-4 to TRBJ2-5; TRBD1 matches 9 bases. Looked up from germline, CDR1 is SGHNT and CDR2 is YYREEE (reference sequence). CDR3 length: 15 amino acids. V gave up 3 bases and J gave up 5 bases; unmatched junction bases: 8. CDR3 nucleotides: TGTGCCAGCAGCTCTACAGGGACAGGGAGGGAGACCCAGTACTTC. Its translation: CASSSTGTGRETQYF.

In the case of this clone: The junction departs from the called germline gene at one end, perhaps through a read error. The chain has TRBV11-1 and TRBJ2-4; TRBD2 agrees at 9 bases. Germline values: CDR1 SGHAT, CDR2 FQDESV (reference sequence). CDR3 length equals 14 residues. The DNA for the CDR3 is TGTGCCAGCAGCCTAGCGGGGACCAAAAACATTCAGTACTTC. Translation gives CASSLAGTKNIQYF.

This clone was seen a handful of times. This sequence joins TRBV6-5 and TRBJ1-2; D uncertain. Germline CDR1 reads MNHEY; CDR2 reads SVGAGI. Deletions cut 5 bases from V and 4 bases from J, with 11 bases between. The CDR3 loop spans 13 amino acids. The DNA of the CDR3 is TGTGCCAGCAGTCAAGGAGGGTCCTATGGCTACACCTTC. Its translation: CASSQGGSYGYTF.

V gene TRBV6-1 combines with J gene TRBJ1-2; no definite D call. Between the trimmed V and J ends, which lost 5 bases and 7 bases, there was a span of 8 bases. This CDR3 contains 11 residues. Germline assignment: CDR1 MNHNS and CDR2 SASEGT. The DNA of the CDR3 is TGTGCCAGCAGTTATCTGTCTGGCTACACCTTC. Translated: CASSYLSGYTF.

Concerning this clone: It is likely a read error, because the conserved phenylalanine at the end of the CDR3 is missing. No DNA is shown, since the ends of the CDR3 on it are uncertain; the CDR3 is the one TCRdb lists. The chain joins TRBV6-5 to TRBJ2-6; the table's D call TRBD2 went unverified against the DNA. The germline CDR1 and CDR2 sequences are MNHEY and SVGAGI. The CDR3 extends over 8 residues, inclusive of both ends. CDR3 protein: CASTRGGL.

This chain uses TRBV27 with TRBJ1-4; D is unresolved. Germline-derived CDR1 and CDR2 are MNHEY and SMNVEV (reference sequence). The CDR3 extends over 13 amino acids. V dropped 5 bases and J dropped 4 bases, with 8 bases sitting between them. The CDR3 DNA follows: TGTGCCAGCAGTCTACGTCGTAATGAAAAACTGTTTTTT. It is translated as CASSLRRNEKLFF.

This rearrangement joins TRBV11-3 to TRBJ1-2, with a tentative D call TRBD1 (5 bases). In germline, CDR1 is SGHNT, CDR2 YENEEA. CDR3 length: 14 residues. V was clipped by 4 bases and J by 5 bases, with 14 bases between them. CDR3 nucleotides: TGTGCCAGCAGCTATGAGGGGTTTTTTTATGGCTACACCTTC. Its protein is CASSYEGFFYGYTF.

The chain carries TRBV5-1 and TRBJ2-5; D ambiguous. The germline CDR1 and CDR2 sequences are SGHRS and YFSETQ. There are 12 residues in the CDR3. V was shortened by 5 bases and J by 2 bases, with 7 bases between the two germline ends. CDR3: CASRKQQETQYF. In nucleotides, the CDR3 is TGCGCCAGCAGAAAACAGCAAGAGACCCAGTACTTC. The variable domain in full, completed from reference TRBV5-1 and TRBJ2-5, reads KAGVTQTPRYLIKTRGQQVTLSCSPISGHRSVSWYQQTPGQGLQFLFEYFSETQRNKGNFPGRFSGRQFSNSRSEMNVSTLELGDSALYLCASRKQQETQYFGPGTRLLVL.

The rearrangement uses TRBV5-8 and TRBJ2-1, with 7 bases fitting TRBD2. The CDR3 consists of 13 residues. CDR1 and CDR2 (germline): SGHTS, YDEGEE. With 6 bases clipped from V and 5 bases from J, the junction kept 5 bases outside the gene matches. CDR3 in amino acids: CASNLLANNEQFF. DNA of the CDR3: TGTGCCAGCAACCTACTAGCGAACAATGAGCAGTTCTTC. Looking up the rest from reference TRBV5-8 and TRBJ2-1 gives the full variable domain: EAGVTQSPTHLIKTRGQQATLRCSPISGHTSVYWYQQALGLGLQFLLWYDEGEERNRGNFPPRFSGRQFPNYSSELNVNALELEDSALYLCASNLLANNEQFFGPGTRLTVL.

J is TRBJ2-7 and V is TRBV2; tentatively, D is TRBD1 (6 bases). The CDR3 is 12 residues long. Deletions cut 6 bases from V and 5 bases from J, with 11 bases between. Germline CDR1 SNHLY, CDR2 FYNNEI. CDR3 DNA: TGTGCCAGCAGACAGGGTCTAAACGAGCAGTACTTC. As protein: CASRQGLNEQYF.

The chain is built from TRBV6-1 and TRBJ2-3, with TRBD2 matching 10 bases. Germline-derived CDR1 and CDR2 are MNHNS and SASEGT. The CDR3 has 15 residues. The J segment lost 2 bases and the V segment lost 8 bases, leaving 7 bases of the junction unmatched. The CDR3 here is CASGTGTSVTDTQYF. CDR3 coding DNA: TGTGCCAGCGGGACCGGGACTAGCGTCACAGATACGCAGTATTTT.

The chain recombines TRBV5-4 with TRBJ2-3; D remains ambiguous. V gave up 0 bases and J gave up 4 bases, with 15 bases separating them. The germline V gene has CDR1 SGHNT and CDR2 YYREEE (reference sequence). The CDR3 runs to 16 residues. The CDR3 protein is CASSLGPPDVSDTQYF. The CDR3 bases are TGTGCCAGCAGCTTGGGACCGCCAGATGTCTCAGATACGCAGTATTTT. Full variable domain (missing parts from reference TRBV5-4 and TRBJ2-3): ETGVTQSPTHLIKTRGQQVTLRCSSQSGHNTVSWYQQALGQGPQFIFQYYREEENGRGNFPPRFSGLQFPNYSSELNVNALELDDSALYLCASSLGPPDVSDTQYFGPGTRLTVL.

The CDR3 DNA sequence: TGTGCCACCCGGTCCCCGGACAGGGGCCATGGCTACACCTTC. This gives the protein CATRSPDRGHGYTF. The V and J genes are TRBV15 and TRBJ1-2; 9 positions agree with TRBD1. The CDR3 loop spans 14 amino acids. Losses at the gene ends were 8 bases for V and 6 bases for J; bases not matched to a gene: 10. Germline V gives CDR1 LNHNV, CDR2 YYDKDF (reference sequence).

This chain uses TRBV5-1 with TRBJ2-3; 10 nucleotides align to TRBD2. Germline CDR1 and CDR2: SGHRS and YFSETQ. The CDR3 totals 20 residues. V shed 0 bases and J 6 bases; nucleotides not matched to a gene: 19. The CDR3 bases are TGCGCCAGCAGCTTGGAGATGGGAGCGGGAGGGAGCCCCGGACGGGATACGCAGTATTTT. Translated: CASSLEMGAGGSPGRDTQYF.

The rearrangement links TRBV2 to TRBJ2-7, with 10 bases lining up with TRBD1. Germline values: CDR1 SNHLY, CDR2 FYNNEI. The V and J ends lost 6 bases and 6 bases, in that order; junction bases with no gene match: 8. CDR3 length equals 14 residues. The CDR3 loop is CASRKTGGVGEQYF. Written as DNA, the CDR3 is TGTGCCAGCAGGAAGACAGGGGGCGTAGGCGAGCAGTACTTC.

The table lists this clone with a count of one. The CDR3 reads CASSQVGLAGAGGETQYF. Here the CDR3 DNA reads TGTGCCAGCAGCCAAGTAGGGCTAGCGGGAGCTGGTGGAGAGACCCAGTACTTC. The V gene is TRBV4-2, the J gene TRBJ2-5, with 10 bases that match TRBD2. Germline CDR1 reads LGHNA; CDR2 reads YNFKEQ. This CDR3 comprises 18 residues. The trim removed 1 base at V and 4 bases at J, leaving 12 bases unmatched.

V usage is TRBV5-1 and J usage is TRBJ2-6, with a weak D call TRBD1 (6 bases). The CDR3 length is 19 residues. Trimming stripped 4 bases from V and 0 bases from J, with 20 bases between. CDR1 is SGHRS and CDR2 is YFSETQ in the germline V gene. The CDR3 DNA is TGCGCCAGCAGCCCACCACTGGGACACCCACTCTCTGGGGCCAACGTCCTGACTTTC. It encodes CASSPPLGHPLSGANVLTF. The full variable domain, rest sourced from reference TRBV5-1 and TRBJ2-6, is KAGVTQTPRYLIKTRGQQVTLSCSPISGHRSVSWYQQTPGQGLQFLFEYFSETQRNKGNFPGRFSGRQFSNSRSEMNVSTLELGDSALYLCASSPPLGHPLSGANVLTFGAGSRLTVL.

The CDR3 is CASSLTGFSVGTQYF. Written as DNA, the CDR3 is TGTGCCAGCAGTTTGACAGGGTTTTCTGTTGGGACCCAGTACTTC. V gene TRBV27 combines with J gene TRBJ2-5; TRBD1 matches at 7 bases. With 3 bases clipped from V and 7 bases from J, the junction kept 11 bases outside the gene matches. CDR1 MNHEY and CDR2 SMNVEV come from the germline V gene (reference sequence). The CDR3 runs 15 residues.

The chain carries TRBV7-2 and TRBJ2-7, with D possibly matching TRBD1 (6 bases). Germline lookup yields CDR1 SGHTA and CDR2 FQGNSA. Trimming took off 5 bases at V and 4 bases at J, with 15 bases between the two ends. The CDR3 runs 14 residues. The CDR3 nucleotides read TGTGCCAGCAGCCCTTTCAGGGGCGTATACGAGCAGTACTTC. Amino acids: CASSPFRGVYEQYF.

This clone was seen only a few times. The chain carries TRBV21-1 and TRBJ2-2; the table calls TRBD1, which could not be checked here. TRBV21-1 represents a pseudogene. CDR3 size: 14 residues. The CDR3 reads CASSRDSATGELFF. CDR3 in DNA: TGTGCCAGCAGCAGGGACAGTGCTACCGGGGAGCTGTTTTTT.

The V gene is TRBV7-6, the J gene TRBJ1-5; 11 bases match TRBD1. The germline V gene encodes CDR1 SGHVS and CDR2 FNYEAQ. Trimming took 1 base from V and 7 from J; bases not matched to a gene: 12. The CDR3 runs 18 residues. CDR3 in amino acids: CASSLEPGQGADRQPQHF. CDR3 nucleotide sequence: TGTGCCAGCAGCTTAGAACCTGGACAGGGGGCCGATCGACAGCCCCAGCATTTT.

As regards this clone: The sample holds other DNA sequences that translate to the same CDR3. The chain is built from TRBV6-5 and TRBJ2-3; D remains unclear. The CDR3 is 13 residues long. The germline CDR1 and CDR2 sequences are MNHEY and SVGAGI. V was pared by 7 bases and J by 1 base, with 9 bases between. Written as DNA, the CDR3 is TGTGCCAGCACAATTCCGGGCACAGATACGCAGTATTTT. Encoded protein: CASTIPGTDTQYF.

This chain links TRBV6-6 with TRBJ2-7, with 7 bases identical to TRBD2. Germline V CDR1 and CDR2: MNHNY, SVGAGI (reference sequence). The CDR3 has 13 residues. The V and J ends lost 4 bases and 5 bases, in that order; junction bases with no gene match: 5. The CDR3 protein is CASSSGGSDEQYF. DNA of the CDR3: TGTGCCAGCAGTTCGGGGGGTAGCGACGAGCAGTACTTC.

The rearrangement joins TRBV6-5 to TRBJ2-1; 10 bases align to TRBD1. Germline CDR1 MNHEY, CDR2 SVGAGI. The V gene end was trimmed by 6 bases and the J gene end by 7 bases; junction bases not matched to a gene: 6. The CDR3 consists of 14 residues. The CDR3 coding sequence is TGTGCCAGCAGACGACCGGGACAGGGGAATGAGCAGTTCTTC. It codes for CASRRPGQGNEQFF.